The 22 T cell receptor beta chains below all came from one sample that was sequenced in a study of neoadjuvant anti-PD-1 for oral cavity cancer. The assay was immunoSEQ multiplex PCR, and TCRdb's table has in-frame clones only and misses some. The profile shows 60,000 to 80,000 clones, more than 65% of them singletons. The specimen comprised PBMCs, sampled before nivolumab (anti-PD-1) treatment. Receptors originate from a person aged 40 to 85 with oral cavity squamous cell carcinoma.

The gene calls are TRBV28 and TRBJ2-7; tentatively, D is TRBD2 (6 bases). The CDR3 sequence is 14 residues long. Trimming removed 4 bases at V and 2 bases at J, with 12 bases between. Per the germline V gene, CDR1 is MDHEN and CDR2 is SYDVKM. The CDR3 spells CASSSPGRTYEQYF. CDR3 coding DNA: TGTGCCAGCAGTTCCCCCGGGAGAACCTACGAGCAGTACTTC.

The chain uses TRBV19 and TRBJ1-5, with 8 positions matching TRBD1. This CDR3 contains 15 residues. The V segment lost 7 bases and the J segment 2 bases; nucleotides outside the gene matches: 7. Germline V lookup: CDR1 LNHDA, CDR2 SQIVND (reference sequence). CDR3: CASTLTGAGNQPQHF. Written as DNA, the CDR3 is TGTGCCAGTACCTTGACAGGGGCAGGCAATCAGCCCCAGCATTTT.

The gene calls are TRBV5-4 and TRBJ1-2, with 9 bases aligning to TRBD1. J was trimmed by 7 bases and V by 4 bases; bases with no gene match: 8. The CDR3 consists of 14 residues. From germline, CDR1 is SGHNT and CDR2 YYREEE (reference sequence). The CDR3 bases are TGTGCCAGCAGCCTTATCCGACAGGGGGGTGGCTACACCTTC. This sequence encodes CASSLIRQGGGYTF.

This chain links TRBV7-8 with TRBJ1-1; D is unclear. Germline V gene sequence: CDR1 SGHVS, CDR2 FQNEAQ. Trimming pared 5 bases from V and 3 bases from J, leaving 19 bases between. The CDR3 is 16 amino acids. CDR3 coding DNA: TGTGCCAGCAGCGGGATTCGGGGTTTTAAGGACACTGAAGCTTTCTTT. Translating it yields CASSGIRGFKDTEAFF. The full variable domain, completed using reference TRBV7-8 and TRBJ1-1, is GAGVSQSPRYKVAKRGQDVALRCDPISGHVSLFWYQQALGQGPEFLTYFQNEAQLDKSGLPSDRFFAERPEGSVSTLKIQRTQQEDSAVYLCASSGIRGFKDTEAFFGQGTRLTVV.

This chain connects TRBV18 to TRBJ1-5, with D tentatively TRBD1 (5 bases). Trimming removed 1 base at V and 3 bases at J, with 13 bases between. This CDR3 comprises 16 residues. Germline loops: CDR1 KGHSH, CDR2 LQKENI. The CDR3 here is CASSPLGDGTNQPQHF. The CDR3 nucleotides are TGTGCCAGCTCACCACTGGGGGACGGGACCAATCAGCCCCAGCATTTT. Together with reference TRBV18 and TRBJ1-5, the CDR3 gives the full variable domain: NAGVMQNPRHLVRRRGQEARLRCSPMKGHSHVYWYRQLPEEGLKFMVYLQKENIIDESGMPKERFSAEFPKEGPSILRIQQVVRGDSAAYFCASSPLGDGTNQPQHFGDGTRLSIL.

The rearrangement joins TRBV19 to TRBJ1-2; no clear D gene. Germline V gene lookup returns CDR1 LNHDA and CDR2 SQIVND (reference sequence). Trimming took 3 bases from V and 0 from J, leaving 8 bases between them. The CDR3 runs to 14 residues. The CDR3 sequence: CASSIGGPNYGYTF. As DNA, the CDR3 is TGTGCCAGTAGTATTGGCGGTCCTAACTATGGCTACACCTTC.

The J gene is TRBJ2-6, the V gene TRBV5-1, with D perhaps TRBD2 (5 bases). Germline V gene sequence: CDR1 SGHRS, CDR2 YFSETQ. The ends were cut back, 2 bases at V and 3 bases at J, with 6 bases in the middle. This CDR3 has 14 amino acids. The chain's CDR3 is CASSLGSGANVLTF. The CDR3 region has the DNA TGCGCCAGCAGCTTAGGGAGTGGGGCCAACGTCCTGACTTTC.

The chain employs TRBV5-1 and TRBJ2-5, with unresolved D. CDR1 is SGHRS, CDR2 YFSETQ, per germline. The CDR3 has 13 residues. The V gene lost 0 bases and the J gene lost 5 bases, with 8 bases spanning the gap. The DNA of the CDR3 is TGCGCCAGCAGCTTGGGTAGTTTTGAGACCCAGTACTTC. This encodes CASSLGSFETQYF.

The rearrangement uses TRBV28 and TRBJ1-2; the match to TRBD1 covers 11 bases. Germline V lookup: CDR1 MDHEN, CDR2 SYDVKM. The CDR3 extends over 16 amino acids. With 1 base clipped from V and 7 bases from J, the junction kept 8 bases outside the gene matches. The CDR3 is CASSLSPGTGGGGYTF. The DNA of the CDR3 is TGTGCCAGCAGTTTATCTCCCGGGACAGGGGGAGGTGGCTACACCTTC.

The genes are TRBV7-8 and TRBJ1-5, with D unresolved. The CDR3 sequence is 17 residues long. Germline V CDR1 and CDR2: SGHVS, FQNEAQ. Deletions cut 1 base from V and 3 bases from J, with 16 bases between. CDR3 sequence: CASSLVTLGWNNQPQHF. CDR3 DNA sequence: TGTGCCAGCAGCTTAGTGACACTCGGATGGAACAATCAGCCCCAGCATTTT.

This chain uses TRBV5-1 with TRBJ1-3, with D hard to call. The ends were cut back, 4 bases at V and 0 bases at J, with 14 bases in the middle. Germline V gene data show CDR1 as SGHRS and CDR2 as YFSETQ. This CDR3 spans 16 amino acids. CDR3 region: CASSPSHGSSGNTIYF. CDR3 DNA sequence: TGCGCCAGCAGCCCCAGTCATGGCAGCTCTGGAAACACCATATATTTT.

CDR3 sequence (DNA): TGTGCCAGCAACCTAGCGGGGGTCCAAGAGACCCAGTACTTC. It specifies CASNLAGVQETQYF. This chain connects TRBV5-4 to TRBJ2-5; 10 positions match TRBD2. Germline CDR1 SGHNT, CDR2 YYREEE (reference sequence). Trimming cost V 6 bases and J 1 base; bases outside gene matches: 3. This CDR3 region has 14 residues.

This chain links TRBV6-1 with TRBJ1-5, with 8 bases lining up with TRBD1. With V trimmed by 5 bases and J by 11 bases, 8 bases remained unmatched. Germline V lookup: CDR1 MNHNS, CDR2 SASEGT. The CDR3 has 13 residues. The CDR3 DNA reads as TGTGCCAGCAGTCGGGACAGGACAGGGACCCAGCATTTT. Its translation is CASSRDRTGTQHF.

The V gene is TRBV19, the J gene TRBJ1-5, with D maybe TRBD1 (5 bases). The CDR3 contains 15 residues. The V and J ends lost 9 bases and 0 bases respectively, with 15 bases between them. Germline V CDR1 and CDR2: LNHDA, SQIVND (reference sequence). CDR3 in amino acids: CASRERQNSNQPQHF. The CDR3 coding sequence is TGTGCCAGCAGGGAACGGCAGAATAGCAATCAGCCCCAGCATTTT.

The V and J genes are TRBV9 and TRBJ1-2, with TRBD1 as a possible D gene (5 bases). The CDR3 totals 14 residues. Germline CDR1 SGDLS, CDR2 YYNGEE. Trimming took 3 bases from V and 3 from J, leaving 12 bases between them. CDR3 sequence (DNA): TGTGCCAGCAGCGGAGCCCCGACAGACTATGGCTACACCTTC. It translates to CASSGAPTDYGYTF.

The chain links TRBV4-1 to TRBJ2-7; D uncertain. The CDR3 has 15 residues. V lost 3 bases and J 1 base, leaving 13 bases between the germline ends. Germline V lookup: CDR1 MGHRA, CDR2 YSYEKL. This CDR3 is CASSQRVTGSYEQYF. In DNA form, the CDR3 reads TGCGCCAGCAGCCAGAGAGTAACCGGATCCTACGAGCAGTACTTC.

The chain uses TRBV28 and TRBJ2-1, with D possibly being TRBD1 (6 bases). The CDR3 runs to 17 residues. CDR1 and CDR2 (germline): MDHEN, SYDVKM. Trimming took off 2 bases at V and 0 bases at J, with 14 bases between the two ends. As DNA, the CDR3 is TGTGCCAGCAGTTTAATAGGGGGATTGGGCTCCTACAATGAGCAGTTCTTC. The encoded protein is CASSLIGGLGSYNEQFF.

The chain uses TRBV6-1 and TRBJ2-3; 7 bases are shared with TRBD1. Trimming removed 4 bases from V and 3 bases from J; junction bases left unmatched: 10. The germline gives CDR1 MNHNS, CDR2 SASEGT. The CDR3 loop spans 16 amino acids. The DNA of the CDR3 is TGTGCCAGCAGTGCCCTAACGACAGGGAGAACAGATACGCAGTATTTT. Protein product: CASSALTTGRTDTQYF.

The gene calls are TRBV11-2 and TRBJ1-5; weak D call: TRBD1 (5 bases). Between the trimmed V and J ends, which lost 8 bases and 0 bases, there was a span of 14 bases. CDR1 and CDR2 (germline): SGHAT, FQNNGV. The CDR3 sequence is 15 residues long. In DNA, the CDR3 is TGTGCCAGCCGCCCCGGGGGGTCTAGCAATCAGCCCCAGCATTTT. Translated, it gives CASRPGGSSNQPQHF.

The J gene is TRBJ2-1, the V gene TRBV6-1; 13 bases are a match to TRBD2. This CDR3 is 15 amino acids long. Germline V gene lookup returns CDR1 MNHNS and CDR2 SASEGT. V dropped 8 bases and J dropped 9; count of bases not matched to a gene: 10. The DNA for the CDR3 is TGTGCCAGCCCTAAGGGGGGACTAGCGGGGTTTGAGCAGTTCTTC. Translated, it gives CASPKGGLAGFEQFF.

The table lists this clone with many counts. The CDR3 sequence is CASSIRGADGYTF. CDR3 nucleotide sequence: TGTGCCAGTAGTATTCGGGGGGCGGATGGCTACACCTTC. This rearrangement joins TRBV19 to TRBJ1-2, with TRBD1 as a possible D gene (6 bases). The germline CDR1 and CDR2 sequences are LNHDA and SQIVND (reference sequence). Deletions cut 3 bases from V and 6 bases from J, with 11 bases between. The CDR3 is 13 residues long.

Here the CDR3 reads CASSPQLSSYNEQFF. The CDR3 coding sequence is TGTGCCAGCAGCCCACAGCTCAGCTCCTACAATGAGCAGTTCTTC. V is TRBV9 and J is TRBJ2-1; no definite D call. This CDR3 comprises 15 residues. Germline V CDR1 and CDR2: SGDLS, YYNGEE. The V end was cut by 4 bases, the J end by 0 bases, with 11 bases between.